Below, 25 T cell receptor beta chains from the same sample are listed, as sequenced in a study of Ad26.COV2.S vaccination and SARS-CoV-2 variants. Regarding treatment: some 20 received Ad26.COV2.S at low or high dose, single or two shots; several received placebo; per-sample allocation not given. After the first vaccine or placebo injection, samples were drawn on day 63. Assay used: immunoSEQ multiplex PCR; TCRdb lists only in-frame clones, some missing. The table shows just under 250,000 clones, with roughly 90% occurring only once. Sequenced material: peripheral blood, taken in a trial of Ad26.COV2.S vaccine versus placebo. The source is a person aged 18-65 years who received the Ad26.COV2.S COVID-19 vaccine or a placebo.

The chain recombines TRBV10-2 with TRBJ2-1; 11 bases agree with TRBD2. Trimming cost V 0 bases and J 10 bases; bases outside gene matches: 8. CDR1 and CDR2 (germline): WSHSY, SAAADI. This CDR3 has 16 residues. The CDR3: CASSESLTSGDVEQFF. The CDR3 DNA reads TGCGCCAGCAGTGAGTCGTTGACTAGCGGGGATGTGGAGCAGTTCTTC.

This chain uses TRBV30 with TRBJ1-1; 7 bases agree with TRBD1. CDR3 length equals 13 residues. V was clipped by 5 bases and J by 2 bases; unmatched bases: 5. Germline CDR1 and CDR2: GTSNPN and SVGIG (reference sequence). DNA for the CDR3: TGTGCCTGGGCCCGGGACAGAAACACTGAAGCTTTCTTT. Amino acid sequence: CAWARDRNTEAFF.

In this sample, this clone turned up a few times. The CDR3 region has the DNA TGTGCCAGCCCAAAAGTGGGGGTCGGAAACACCATATATTTT. It specifies CASPKVGVGNTIYF. The gene calls are TRBV11-3 and TRBJ1-3; tentative D call: TRBD1 (5 bases). This CDR3 contains 14 residues. V was cut by 8 bases and J by 4 bases, with 15 bases left in between. The germline CDR1 and CDR2 sequences are SGHNT and YENEEA.

V and J are TRBV27 and TRBJ2-3; 9 bases line up with TRBD1. The trim removed 4 bases at V and 2 bases at J, leaving 7 bases unmatched. Germline V gene lookup returns CDR1 MNHEY and CDR2 SMNVEV (reference sequence). The CDR3 is 16 residues long. CDR3 amino acids: CASSSTGQGFTDTQYF. The CDR3 nucleotides are TGTGCCAGCAGTTCAACGGGACAGGGTTTCACAGATACGCAGTATTTT.

The chain couples TRBV7-2 to TRBJ1-2; TRBD1 matches at 7 bases. Germline-derived CDR1 and CDR2 are SGHTA and FQGNSA. With V trimmed by 5 bases and J by 13 bases, 7 bases remained unmatched. This CDR3 region has 11 residues. The CDR3 reads CASSLTGTFTF. For the CDR3, the DNA is TGTGCCAGCAGCCTGACAGGGACCTTCACCTTC.

The J gene is TRBJ1-1, the V gene TRBV30; the D is unclear. Germline V gives CDR1 GTSNPN, CDR2 SVGIG (reference sequence). V was trimmed by 2 bases and J by 0 bases, leaving 4 bases between them. The CDR3 spans 12 residues. The CDR3 sequence: CAWSRMNTEAFF. CDR3 in DNA: TGTGCCTGGAGTCGTATGAACACTGAAGCTTTCTTT.

The rearrangement links TRBV6-4 to TRBJ2-2, with a tentative D call TRBD2 (6 bases). Germline CDR1 MRHNA, CDR2 SNTAGT. The CDR3 consists of 12 residues. The CDR3 spells CAAGPNTGELFF. The CDR3 DNA sequence: TGTGCGGCGGGACCAAACACCGGGGAGCTGTTTTTT.

The chain uses TRBV9 and TRBJ2-1; D gene unclear. Trimming left V 0 bases short and J 0 bases short, with 7 bases between. This CDR3 has 15 amino acids. Germline lookup yields CDR1 SGDLS and CDR2 YYNGEE. In DNA, the CDR3 is TGTGCCAGCAGCGTAGGGAGCGTCTCCTACAATGAGCAGTTCTTC. Protein product: CASSVGSVSYNEQFF.

The chain couples TRBV18 to TRBJ2-1, with 13 bases matching TRBD2. The CDR3 totals 18 residues. The ends lost 6 bases at V and 4 bases at J; junction bases unmatched: 12. The germline V gene encodes CDR1 KGHSH and CDR2 LQKENI. The CDR3 DNA reads as TGTGCCAGCTCTGGTCAGCGGACTAGCGGGGGTGTATACAATGAGCAGTTCTTC. It is translated as CASSGQRTSGGVYNEQFF.

The CDR3 loop is CASRDGRFYNSPLHF. For the CDR3, the DNA is TGTGCCAGCAGGGATGGTAGGTTCTATAATTCACCCCTCCACTTT. The chain carries TRBV14 and TRBJ1-6; D call uncertain. Germline CDR1 reads SGHDN; CDR2 reads FVKESK. The CDR3 consists of 15 residues. The V gene lost 6 bases and the J gene lost 3 bases, with 12 bases spanning the gap.

The rearrangement joins TRBV5-1 to TRBJ1-1; 7 bases agree with TRBD1. The trim removed 4 bases at V and 0 bases at J, leaving 6 bases unmatched. The CDR3 runs to 15 residues. Germline lookup yields CDR1 SGHRS and CDR2 YFSETQ. Here the CDR3 reads CASSLPGQLNTEAFF. The DNA of the CDR3 is TGCGCCAGCAGCCTCCCGGGACAGTTGAACACTGAAGCTTTCTTT.

This sequence joins TRBV4-2 and TRBJ2-7, with D possibly being TRBD1 or TRBD2 (5 bases each). The CDR3 runs 14 residues. Trimming pared 7 bases from V and 2 bases from J, leaving 15 bases between. The germline CDR1 and CDR2 sequences are LGHNA and YNFKEQ. CDR3 bases: TGTGCCAGCATTCCCGGGACGGGACCCTACGAGCAGTACTTC. Its translation is CASIPGTGPYEQYF.

Comments on this clone: In the same sample, other DNA sequences code for this CDR3. V and J are TRBV6-2 or TRBV6-3 and TRBJ2-7; D not certain. The CDR3 is 14 amino acids. The germline V and J ends were trimmed by 0 bases and 0 bases, with 6 bases remaining between them. Germline lookup yields CDR1 MNHEY and CDR2 SVGEGT. CDR3 nucleotide sequence: TGTGCCAGCAGTTACTCGACCAGCTCCTACGAGCAGTACTTC. The encoded protein is CASSYSTSSYEQYF.

This chain joins TRBV11-3 and TRBJ2-2, with 8 bases matching TRBD1. V shed 5 bases and J 10 bases; nucleotides not matched to a gene: 12. The CDR3 spans 15 residues. CDR1 and CDR2 (germline): SGHNT, YENEEA. CDR3 sequence: CASSPRGTGGVELFF. The CDR3 nucleotides read TGTGCCAGCAGCCCCCGAGGGACAGGTGGAGTGGAGCTGTTTTTT.

The chain's CDR3 is CATSDLGGTYNEQFF. CDR3 in DNA: TGTGCCACCAGTGATTTAGGGGGTACCTACAATGAGCAGTTCTTC. The chain employs TRBV24-1 and TRBJ2-1, with D possibly TRBD1 on 6 matching bases. V lost 1 base and J lost 2, with 8 bases in between. This CDR3 comprises 15 residues. In germline, CDR1 is KGHDR, CDR2 SFDVKD.

CDR3 bases: TGTGCCAGCAGTTACAGCCCGGGACTACACCGTAATGAGCAGTTCTTC. This codes for CASSYSPGLHRNEQFF. The genes are TRBV6-5 and TRBJ2-1; 7 positions match TRBD2. This CDR3 is 16 amino acids long. J lost 7 bases, V lost 2 bases, and 11 bases had no gene match. CDR1 and CDR2 (germline): MNHEY, SVGAGI.

This clone was recorded once. Other DNA sequences in this specimen translate into the identical CDR3. The J gene is TRBJ2-3, the V gene TRBV5-1; D gene unclear. The V end was cut by 0 bases, the J end by 2 bases, with 7 bases between. The CDR3 runs to 14 residues. The germline gives CDR1 SGHRS, CDR2 YFSETQ. The CDR3 is CASSLETSTDTQYF. The CDR3 nucleotides are TGCGCCAGCAGCTTGGAAACCTCCACAGATACGCAGTATTTT.

The chain joins TRBV12-3 or TRBV12-4 to TRBJ1-1; TRBD1 might be the D (6 bases). The CDR3 sequence is 12 residues long. V was cut by 1 base and J by 9 bases, with 9 bases left in between. CDR3: CASSLGGAKAFF. The CDR3 bases are TGTGCCAGCAGTTTAGGGGGGGCCAAAGCTTTCTTT.

The chain links TRBV27 to TRBJ1-1; D is ambiguous. CDR3 length equals 14 residues. CDR1 is MNHEY and CDR2 is SMNVEV in the germline V gene (reference sequence). V shed 0 bases and J shed 5 bases, with 10 bases lying between them. CDR3 in amino acids: CASSLSRVRTEAFF. The CDR3, as DNA: TGTGCCAGCAGTTTATCCCGGGTGAGGACTGAAGCTTTCTTT.

V gene TRBV7-9 combines with J gene TRBJ2-4; weak D call: TRBD2 (6 bases). V gave up 3 bases and J gave up 3 bases, with 18 bases separating them. The CDR3 totals 17 residues. Germline CDR1 is SEHNR and CDR2 is FQNEAQ (reference sequence). In DNA, the CDR3 is TGTGCCAGCAGCTTTCGGGGGACCGACGTGGGCAAAAACATTCAGTACTTC. Its protein product is CASSFRGTDVGKNIQYF.

The chain carries TRBV6-5 and TRBJ1-1, with 8 bases lining up with TRBD1. J lost 3 bases, V lost 6 bases, and 3 bases had no gene match. Per germline, CDR1 MNHEY and CDR2 SVGAGI. The length of the CDR3 is 13 residues. The CDR3 spells CASRWGQDTEAFF. CDR3 nucleotide sequence: TGTGCCAGCAGATGGGGACAGGACACTGAAGCTTTCTTT.

V is TRBV19 and J is TRBJ1-5; D is perhaps TRBD1 (6 bases). This CDR3 contains 14 residues. V gave up 4 bases and J gave up 2 bases, with 9 bases separating them. Germline CDR1 is LNHDA and CDR2 is SQIVND (reference sequence). CDR3 loop: CASSTGQRNQPQHF. The CDR3 region has the DNA TGTGCCAGTAGTACTGGACAGCGCAATCAGCCCCAGCATTTT.

V usage is TRBV24-1 and J usage is TRBJ2-2; the match to TRBD2 covers 7 bases. Germline-derived CDR1 and CDR2 are KGHDR and SFDVKD. The trim removed 3 bases at V and 7 bases at J, leaving 4 bases unmatched. The CDR3 runs 14 residues. The CDR3, as DNA: TGTGCCACCAGTGATGCGACTAGCATCGGGGAGCTGTTTTTT. Residues: CATSDATSIGELFF.

V usage is TRBV30 and J usage is TRBJ1-5, with a tentative D call TRBD1 (6 bases). V was pared by 1 base and J by 6 bases, with 19 bases between. Germline V gene data show CDR1 as GTSNPN and CDR2 as SVGIG (reference sequence). The CDR3 has 16 residues. The CDR3 loop reads CAWSAGVGIRGQPQHF. The CDR3 DNA follows: TGTGCCTGGAGTGCAGGGGTTGGTATTAGGGGTCAGCCCCAGCATTTT.

The chain employs TRBV4-3 and TRBJ2-3, with 8 bases that match TRBD1. CDR1 LGHNA and CDR2 YSLEER come from the germline V gene. V shed 0 bases and J 0 bases; nucleotides not matched to a gene: 14. The CDR3 covers 20 residues. The CDR3 protein is CASSQERDQWGQASTDTQYF. CDR3 coding DNA: TGCGCCAGCAGCCAAGAACGAGATCAATGGGGACAGGCTAGCACAGATACGCAGTATTTT.